The 10 T cell receptor beta chains presented below share a single source sample, sequenced in a study of T-cell reconstitution after alpha-beta-depleted transplantation in children. Using unique molecular identifiers, the investigators prepared the TCRbeta library. MiXCR, applied by TCRdb to the PCR reads, yields one record per CDR3 protein. Of 700,000 to 950,000 distinct CDR3 sequences listed, 15% to 20% are singletons. The sequencing here drew on PBMCs, mostly from graft donor cells, taken 360 days after TCRalphabeta/CD19-depleted stem cell transplant. These receptors all stem from a male patient between 5 and 17 years old who had a stem cell transplant for acute lymphoblastic leukemia, so the T cells may come from the graft donor.

Only a few counts were recorded for this clonotype. This chain joins TRBV5-6 and TRBJ1-6; tentatively, D is TRBD1 (5 bases). The V gene lost 2 bases and the J gene lost 10 bases, with 22 bases spanning the gap. CDR1 and CDR2 from the germline V gene are SGHDT and YYEEEE. The CDR3 is 17 amino acids. The CDR3 region is CASSLFGRTRRGSPLHF. As DNA, the CDR3 is TGTGCCAGCAGCTTATTCGGACGTACTAGGCGGGGGTCACCCCTCCACTTT.

This clonotype was detected only a few times. The gene calls are TRBV7-6 and TRBJ2-4; D ambiguous. The CDR3 is 16 amino acids. Trimming stripped 5 bases from V and 4 bases from J, with 18 bases between. The germline CDR1 and CDR2 sequences are SGHVS and FNYEAQ. The CDR3 region is CASSHPPGDPKNIQYF. The DNA for the CDR3 is TGTGCCAGCAGCCATCCCCCTGGAGATCCTAAAAACATTCAGTACTTC.

This chain links TRBV4-1 with TRBJ2-1; 10 nucleotides line up with TRBD2. J lost 5 bases, V lost 5 bases, and 9 bases had no gene match. The germline V gene has CDR1 MGHRA and CDR2 YSYEKL. The CDR3 length is 16 residues. The CDR3 region is CASSSPGTSADNEQFF. The CDR3 DNA reads as TGCGCCAGCAGCAGCCCCGGGACTAGCGCTGACAATGAGCAGTTCTTC.

V and J are TRBV2 and TRBJ1-4; D remains ambiguous. The CDR3 has 16 residues. Trimming pared 8 bases from V and 7 bases from J, leaving 23 bases between. Germline V gene data show CDR1 as SNHLY and CDR2 as FYNNEI. CDR3 bases: TGTGCCAGCCAGGTGTCGGGGTCCTTCGACCCTGAAAAACTGTTTTTT. It codes for CASQVSGSFDPEKLFF.

This chain links TRBV7-8 with TRBJ2-7; 9 bases fit TRBD1. The V and J ends lost 5 bases and 5 bases, in that order; junction bases with no gene match: 7. The CDR3 length is 14 residues. The germline CDR1 and CDR2 sequences are SGHVS and FQNEAQ. CDR3 DNA: TGTGCCAGCAGCCAGGGACAGGGATTGCACGAGCAGTACTTC. This codes for CASSQGQGLHEQYF.

The table lists this clonotype with many counts. V is TRBV5-1 and J is TRBJ2-1, with a tentative D call TRBD2 (6 bases). The germline V gene encodes CDR1 SGHRS and CDR2 YFSETQ. The CDR3 has 14 residues. The V and J ends lost 4 bases and 12 bases respectively, with 20 bases between them. The CDR3, as DNA: TGCGCCAGCAGCCCATTGGAGGGTGACGCAGGGCAGTTCTTC. Protein: CASSPLEGDAGQFF. The full variable domain, with the rest looked up from reference TRBV5-1 and TRBJ2-1, is KAGVTQTPRYLIKTRGQQVTLSCSPISGHRSVSWYQQTPGQGLQFLFEYFSETQRNKGNFPGRFSGRQFSNSRSEMNVSTLELGDSALYLCASSPLEGDAGQFFGPGTRLTVL.

In its sample, this clonotype was seen many times. The chain is built from TRBV29-1 and TRBJ2-5; D not certain. CDR3 length: 12 residues. V lost 7 bases to trimming and J lost 1 base, with 10 bases between them. The germline CDR1 and CDR2 sequences are SQVTM and ANQGSEA. CDR3 residues: CSAPLVQETQYF. CDR3 bases: TGCAGCGCACCATTGGTCCAAGAGACCCAGTACTTC. Full variable domain (outside the CDR3, taken from reference TRBV29-1 and TRBJ2-5): SAVISQKPSRDICQRGTSLTIQCQVDSQVTMMFWYRQQPGQSLTLIATANQGSEATYESGFVIDKFPISRPNLTFSTLTVSNMSPEDSSIYLCSAPLVQETQYFGPGTRLLVL.

This clonotype was picked up a small number of times. The gene calls are TRBV20-1 and TRBJ2-2; a weak D match, TRBD2 (5 bases). The germline V gene encodes CDR1 DFQATT and CDR2 SNEGSKA (reference sequence). CDR3 size: 14 residues. Between the trimmed V and J ends, which lost 2 bases and 2 bases, there was a span of 9 bases. CDR3 in amino acids: CSARIRGNTGELFF. CDR3 nucleotides: TGCAGTGCTAGAATACGGGGTAACACCGGGGAGCTGTTTTTT.

A few counts support this clonotype. V usage is TRBV18 and J usage is TRBJ2-5, with TRBD2 identical over 8 bases. This CDR3 spans 14 amino acids. With V trimmed by 3 bases and J by 4 bases, 4 bases remained unmatched. The V gene's germline CDR1 is KGHSH and CDR2 LQKENI. The CDR3 is CASSPAGGAETQYF. Here the CDR3 DNA reads TGTGCCAGCTCACCTGCGGGAGGAGCAGAGACCCAGTACTTC.

This clonotype turned up a few times. This chain joins TRBV7-8 and TRBJ2-1; no clear D gene. The CDR3 is 15 residues long. The V end lost 0 bases, the J end lost 10 bases, and 16 bases lay between the germline ends. Germline V CDR1 and CDR2: SGHVS, FQNEAQ. The DNA for the CDR3 is TGTGCCAGCAGCTTAGCGGGGATCCAAAACCCCGAGCAGTTCTTC. Translating it yields CASSLAGIQNPEQFF.